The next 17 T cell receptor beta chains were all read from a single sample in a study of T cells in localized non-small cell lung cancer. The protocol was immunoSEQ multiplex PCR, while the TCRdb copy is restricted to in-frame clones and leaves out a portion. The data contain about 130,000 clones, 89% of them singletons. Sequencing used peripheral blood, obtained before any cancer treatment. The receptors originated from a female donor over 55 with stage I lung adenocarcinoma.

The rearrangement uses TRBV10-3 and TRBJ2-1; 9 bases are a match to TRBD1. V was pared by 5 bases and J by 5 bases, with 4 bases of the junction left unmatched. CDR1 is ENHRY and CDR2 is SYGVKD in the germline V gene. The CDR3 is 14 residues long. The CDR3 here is CAISRDRENNEQFF. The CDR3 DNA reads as TGTGCCATCAGTAGGGACAGGGAAAACAATGAGCAGTTCTTC.

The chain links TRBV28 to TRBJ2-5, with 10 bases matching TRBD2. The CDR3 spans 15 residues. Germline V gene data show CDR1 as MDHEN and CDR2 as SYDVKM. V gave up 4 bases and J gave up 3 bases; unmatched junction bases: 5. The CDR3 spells CASSSGGLAEETQYF. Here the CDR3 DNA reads TGTGCCAGCAGTTCCGGTGGACTAGCGGAAGAGACCCAGTACTTC. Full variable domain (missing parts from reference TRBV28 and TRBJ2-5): DVKVTQSSRYLVKRTGEKVFLECVQDMDHENMFWYRQDPGLGLRLIYFSYDVKMKEKGDIPEGYSVSREKKERFSLILESASTNQTSMYLCASSSGGLAEETQYFGPGTRLLVL.

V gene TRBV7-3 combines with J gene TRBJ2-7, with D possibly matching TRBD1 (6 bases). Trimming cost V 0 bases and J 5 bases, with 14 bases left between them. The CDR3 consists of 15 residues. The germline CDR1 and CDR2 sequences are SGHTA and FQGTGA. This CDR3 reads CASSLTSARTDEQYF. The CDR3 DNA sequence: TGTGCCAGCAGCTTAACCTCCGCCCGGACAGACGAGCAGTACTTC.

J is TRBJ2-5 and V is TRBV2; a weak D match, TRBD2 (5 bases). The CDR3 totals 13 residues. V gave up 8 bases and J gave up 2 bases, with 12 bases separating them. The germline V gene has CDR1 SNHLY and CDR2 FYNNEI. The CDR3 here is CASAGSVQETQYF. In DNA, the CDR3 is TGTGCCAGCGCGGGCTCAGTTCAAGAGACCCAGTACTTC.

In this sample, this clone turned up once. The CDR3 nucleotides are TGTGCCAGCAGTCACCCCCACGAGGAATCCCAGTACTTC. Its protein product is CASSHPHEESQYF. The gene calls are TRBV28 and TRBJ2-7, with D unclear. The germline CDR1 and CDR2 sequences are MDHEN and SYDVKM. CDR3 length: 13 residues. V was trimmed by 5 bases and J by 10 bases, leaving 18 bases between them.

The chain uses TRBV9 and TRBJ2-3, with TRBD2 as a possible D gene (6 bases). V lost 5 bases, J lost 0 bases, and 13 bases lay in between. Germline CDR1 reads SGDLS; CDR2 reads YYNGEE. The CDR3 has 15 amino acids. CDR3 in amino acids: CASREGVSSTDTQYF. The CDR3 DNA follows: TGTGCCAGCAGGGAGGGAGTATCTAGCACAGATACGCAGTATTTT.

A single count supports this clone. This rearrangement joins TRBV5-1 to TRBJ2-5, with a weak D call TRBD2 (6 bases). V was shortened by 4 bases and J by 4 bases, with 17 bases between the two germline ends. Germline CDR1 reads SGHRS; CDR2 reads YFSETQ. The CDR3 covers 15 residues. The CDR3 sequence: CASSPPSGGRETQYF. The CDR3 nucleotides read TGCGCCAGCAGCCCGCCGTCCGGGGGACGAGAGACCCAGTACTTC.

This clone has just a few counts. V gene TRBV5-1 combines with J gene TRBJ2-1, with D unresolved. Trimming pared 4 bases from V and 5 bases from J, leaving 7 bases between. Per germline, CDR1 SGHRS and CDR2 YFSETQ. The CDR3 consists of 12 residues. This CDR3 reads CASSGLNNEQFF. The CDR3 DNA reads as TGCGCCAGCAGCGGTTTGAACAATGAGCAGTTCTTC.

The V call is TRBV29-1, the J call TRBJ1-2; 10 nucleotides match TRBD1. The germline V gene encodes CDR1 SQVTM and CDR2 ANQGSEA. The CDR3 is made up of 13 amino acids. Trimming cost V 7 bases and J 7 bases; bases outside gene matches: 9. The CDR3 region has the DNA TGCAGCGGGGGACAGGGGTTACCCGGTGGCTACACCTTC. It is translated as CSGGQGLPGGYTF.

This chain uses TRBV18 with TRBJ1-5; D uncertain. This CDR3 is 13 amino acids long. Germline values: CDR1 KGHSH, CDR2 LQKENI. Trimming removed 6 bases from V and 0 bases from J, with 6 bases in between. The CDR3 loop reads CASSGSSNQPQHF. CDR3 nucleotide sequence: TGTGCCAGCTCGGGGAGTAGCAATCAGCCCCAGCATTTT. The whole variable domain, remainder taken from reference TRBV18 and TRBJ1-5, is NAGVMQNPRHLVRRRGQEARLRCSPMKGHSHVYWYRQLPEEGLKFMVYLQKENIIDESGMPKERFSAEFPKEGPSILRIQQVVRGDSAAYFCASSGSSNQPQHFGDGTRLSIL.

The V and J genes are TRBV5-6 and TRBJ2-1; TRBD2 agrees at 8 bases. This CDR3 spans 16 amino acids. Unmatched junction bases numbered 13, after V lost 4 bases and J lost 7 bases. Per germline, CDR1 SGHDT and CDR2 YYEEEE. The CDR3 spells CASSRGLSSGRNEQFF. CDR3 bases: TGTGCCAGCAGCCGGGGGTTGTCTAGCGGGCGAAATGAGCAGTTCTTC. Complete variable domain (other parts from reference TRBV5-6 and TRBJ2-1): DAGVTQSPTHLIKTRGQQVTLRCSPKSGHDTVSWYQQALGQGPQFIFQYYEEEERQRGNFPDRFSGHQFPNYSSELNVNALLLGDSALYLCASSRGLSSGRNEQFFGPGTRLTVL.

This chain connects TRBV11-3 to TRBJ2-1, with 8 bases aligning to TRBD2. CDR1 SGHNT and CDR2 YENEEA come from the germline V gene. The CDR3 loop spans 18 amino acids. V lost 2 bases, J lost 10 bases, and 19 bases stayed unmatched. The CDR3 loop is CASSLQAGAGLLTREQFF. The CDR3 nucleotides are TGTGCCAGCAGCTTACAAGCGGGAGCGGGATTACTGACTAGAGAGCAGTTCTTC.

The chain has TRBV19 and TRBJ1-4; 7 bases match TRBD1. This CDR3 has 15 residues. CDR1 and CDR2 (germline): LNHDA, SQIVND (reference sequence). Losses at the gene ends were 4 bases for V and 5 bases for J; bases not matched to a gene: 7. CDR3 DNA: TGTGCCAGTAGTAGGCATGGGACAGAGAATGAAAAACTGTTTTTT. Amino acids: CASSRHGTENEKLFF. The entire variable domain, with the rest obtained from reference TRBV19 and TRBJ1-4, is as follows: DGGITQSPKYLFRKEGQNVTLSCEQNLNHDAMYWYRQDPGQGLRLIYYSQIVNDFQKGDIAEGYSVSREKKESFPLTVTSAQKNPTAFYLCASSRHGTENEKLFFGSGTQLSVL.

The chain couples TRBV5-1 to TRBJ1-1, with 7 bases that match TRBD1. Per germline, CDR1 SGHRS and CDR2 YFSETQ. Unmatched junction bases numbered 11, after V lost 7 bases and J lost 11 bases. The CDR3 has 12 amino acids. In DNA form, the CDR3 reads TGCGCCAGCGGGGAGACAGGGTTTGCTGCTTTCTTT. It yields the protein CASGETGFAAFF.

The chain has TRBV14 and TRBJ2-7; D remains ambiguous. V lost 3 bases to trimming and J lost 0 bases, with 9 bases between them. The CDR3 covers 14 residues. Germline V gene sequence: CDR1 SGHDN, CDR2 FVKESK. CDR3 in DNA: TGTGCCAGCAGCCATCTTGTCGACTCCTACGAGCAGTACTTC. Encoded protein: CASSHLVDSYEQYF.

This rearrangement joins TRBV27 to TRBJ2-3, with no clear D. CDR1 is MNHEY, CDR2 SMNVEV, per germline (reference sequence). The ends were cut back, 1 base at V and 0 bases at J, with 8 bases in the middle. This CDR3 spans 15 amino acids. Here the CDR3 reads CASSLYSLSTDTQYF. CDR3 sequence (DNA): TGTGCCAGCAGTTTATACAGCCTGAGCACAGATACGCAGTATTTT.

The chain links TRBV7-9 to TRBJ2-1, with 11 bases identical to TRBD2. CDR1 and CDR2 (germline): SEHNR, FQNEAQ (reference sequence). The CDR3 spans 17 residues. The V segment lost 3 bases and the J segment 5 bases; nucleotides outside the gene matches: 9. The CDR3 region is CASSFGGLAGRNNEQFF. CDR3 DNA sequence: TGTGCCAGCAGCTTTGGAGGACTAGCGGGCAGGAACAATGAGCAGTTCTTC.